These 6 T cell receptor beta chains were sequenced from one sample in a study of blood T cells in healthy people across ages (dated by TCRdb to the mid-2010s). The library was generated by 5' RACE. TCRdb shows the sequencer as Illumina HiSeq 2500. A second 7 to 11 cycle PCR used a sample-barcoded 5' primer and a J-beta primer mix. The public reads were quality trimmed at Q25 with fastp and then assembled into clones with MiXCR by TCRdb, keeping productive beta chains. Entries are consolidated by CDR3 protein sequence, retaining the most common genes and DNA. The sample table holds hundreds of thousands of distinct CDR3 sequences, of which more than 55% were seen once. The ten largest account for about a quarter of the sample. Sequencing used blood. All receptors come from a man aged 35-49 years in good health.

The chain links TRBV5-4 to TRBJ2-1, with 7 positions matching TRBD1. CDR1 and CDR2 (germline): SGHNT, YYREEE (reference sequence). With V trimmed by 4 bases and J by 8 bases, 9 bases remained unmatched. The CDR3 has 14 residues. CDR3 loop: CASSAHQGDDEQFF. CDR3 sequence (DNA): TGTGCCAGCAGCGCACACCAGGGGGACGATGAGCAGTTCTTC.

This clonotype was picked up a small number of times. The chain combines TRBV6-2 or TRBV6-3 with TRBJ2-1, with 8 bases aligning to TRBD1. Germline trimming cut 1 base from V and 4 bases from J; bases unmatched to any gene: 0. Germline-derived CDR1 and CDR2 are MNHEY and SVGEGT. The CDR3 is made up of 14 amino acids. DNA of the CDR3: TGTGCCAGCAGTTACTGGACAGGGTACAATGAGCAGTTCTTC. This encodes CASSYWTGYNEQFF.

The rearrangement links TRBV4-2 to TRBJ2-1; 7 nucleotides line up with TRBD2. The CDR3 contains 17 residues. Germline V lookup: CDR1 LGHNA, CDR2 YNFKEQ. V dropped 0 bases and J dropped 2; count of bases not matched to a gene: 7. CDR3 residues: CASSQDPGLAAYNEQFF. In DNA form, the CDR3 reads TGTGCCAGCAGCCAAGATCCGGGGCTAGCGGCCTACAATGAGCAGTTCTTC.

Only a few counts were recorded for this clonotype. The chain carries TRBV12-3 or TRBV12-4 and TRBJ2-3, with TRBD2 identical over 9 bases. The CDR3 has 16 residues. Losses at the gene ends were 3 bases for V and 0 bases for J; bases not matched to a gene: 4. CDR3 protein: CASSLGSGRSTDTQYF. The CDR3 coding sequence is TGTGCCAGCAGTTTGGGTAGCGGGAGAAGCACAGATACGCAGTATTTT.

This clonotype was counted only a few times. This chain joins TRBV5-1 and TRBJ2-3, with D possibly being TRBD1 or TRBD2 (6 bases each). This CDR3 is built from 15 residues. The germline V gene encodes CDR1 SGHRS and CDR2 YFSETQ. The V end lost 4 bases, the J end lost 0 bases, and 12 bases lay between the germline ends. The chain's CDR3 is CASSPEGVSTDTQYF. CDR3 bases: TGCGCCAGCAGCCCGGAGGGGGTTAGCACAGATACGCAGTATTTT.

The CDR3 sequence: CASSPRLAVPSYNEQYF. The DNA for the CDR3 is TGTGCCAGCAGCCCGCGGCTAGCGGTTCCATCCTACAATGAGCAGTACTTC. The chain couples TRBV9 to TRBJ2-7; TRBD2 matches 7 bases. CDR3 size: 17 residues. V was clipped by 4 bases and J by 7 bases; unmatched bases: 20. CDR1 and CDR2 from the germline V gene are SGDLS and YYNGEE.